Listed below are T cell receptor beta chains from one sample, sequenced in a study of chemoradiotherapy in HPV16-positive cancers. Clones were read by immunoSEQ multiplex PCR, and TCRdb kept only the in-frame ones, dropping some. The sample comprises about 25,000 clones, around nine tenths of which are singletons, and 22% rests with the top ten. The source material was blood, sampled from a patient who underwent chemoradiotherapy. These receptors were collected from a human donor with HPV-associated anogenital cancer. Both conserved end residues are part of each CDR3.

cdr3_aa j_call v_call
CASSTGPRPDTQYF TRBJ2-3 TRBV18
CASSLDRGLAGGSNEQFF TRBJ2-1 TRBV11-3
CASSRSPGLAGGNEQFF TRBJ2-1 TRBV7-2
CASSLGGTRRDYEQYF TRBJ2-7 TRBV7-6
CASSLDRNTEAFF TRBJ1-1 TRBV7-9
CASAGGAYTEAFF TRBJ1-1 TRBV2
CASSGAGGLNEKLFF TRBJ1-4 TRBV2
CASSSGQGAPGELFF TRBJ2-2 TRBV7-2
CASSLGTNQETQYF TRBJ2-5 TRBV5-1
CASSRQGPGTDTQYF TRBJ2-3 TRBV7-2
CASSLTSGSSYEQYF TRBJ2-7 TRBV7-8
CASSYGGLDEQYF TRBJ2-7 TRBV5-1
CAWSLAGGRVTQYF TRBJ2-5 TRBV30
CASTSGGIVPYF TRBJ2-3 TRBV28
CASSLPAGGFTGELFF TRBJ2-2 TRBV13
CASRVEGGYYGYTF TRBJ1-2 TRBV6-6
CSVEAEIGQYF TRBJ2-7 TRBV29-1
CASSLRDRVTDTQYF TRBJ2-3 TRBV5-6
CASSLGRAENTEAFF TRBJ1-1 TRBV5-1
CASSQVLYEQFF TRBJ2-1 TRBV14
CASSQDRAGFYEQYF TRBJ2-7 TRBV4-3
CASSLVGVTDTQYF TRBJ2-3 TRBV7-9
CASSSTGGRSPLHF TRBJ1-6 TRBV19